Presented here are 5 T cell receptor beta chains from one specimen sequenced in a study of T cells in Graves' hyperthyroidism and ophthalmopathy. RNA transcripts provided the source from which TCR beta CDR3 regions were amplified. Primed by the HTBI set, a first-round RT-PCR was run on the TCR CDR3. One entry per CDR3 protein, called by TCRdb with MiXCR from the multiplex PCR reads. The data hold approximately 630,000 distinct CDR3 sequences, with roughly 17% observed a single time. The specimen was blood. These receptors came from a woman under 40 with Graves' hyperthyroidism.

The rearrangement links TRBV2 to TRBJ1-4; no firm D call. CDR1 is SNHLY, CDR2 FYNNEI, per germline. The CDR3 sequence is 14 residues long. Trimming pared 3 bases from V and 4 bases from J, leaving 9 bases between. CDR3 coding DNA: TGTGCCAGCAGTGAGTTAAGTGGTAATGAAAAACTGTTTTTT. It encodes CASSELSGNEKLFF.

This clonotype was detected only a few times. The chain combines TRBV18 with TRBJ2-5, with D maybe TRBD1 (5 bases). Trimming cost V 5 bases and J 5 bases, with 15 bases left between them. The CDR3 is 14 residues long. Per germline, CDR1 KGHSH and CDR2 LQKENI. Written as DNA, the CDR3 is TGTGCCAGCTCAAAGCCCCATAACAGGGAGACCCAGTACTTC. Protein: CASSKPHNRETQYF.

This clonotype was detected many times. The chain combines TRBV2 with TRBJ2-7; tentative D call: TRBD1 (5 bases). The CDR3 loop spans 14 amino acids. The ends were cut back, 7 bases at V and 0 bases at J, with 13 bases in the middle. The germline V gene has CDR1 SNHLY and CDR2 FYNNEI. The CDR3: CASNRLGDSYEQYF. The CDR3 DNA is TGTGCCAGCAACCGTCTAGGGGACTCCTACGAGCAGTACTTC. The full variable domain, in which reference TRBV2 and TRBJ2-7 provide the parts outside the CDR3, is EPEVTQTPSHQVTQMGQEVILRCVPISNHLYFYWYRQILGQKVEFLVSFYNNEISEKSEIFDDQFSVERPDGSNFTLKIRSTKLEDSAMYFCASNRLGDSYEQYFGPGTRLTVT.

The chain carries TRBV5-6 and TRBJ1-2, with D maybe TRBD1 (5 bases). Germline CDR1 and CDR2: SGHDT and YYEEEE. The CDR3 spans 15 residues. The V gene lost 4 bases and the J gene lost 4 bases, with 17 bases spanning the gap. The CDR3 DNA reads TGTGCCAGCAGCGGGGCATACAGGATGATCTATGGCTACACCTTC. Translated, it gives CASSGAYRMIYGYTF.

This clonotype was observed at least ten times. The chain couples TRBV28 to TRBJ1-1; a weak D match, TRBD1 (5 bases). Trimming stripped 7 bases from V and 1 base from J, with 22 bases between. Germline V CDR1 and CDR2: MDHEN, SYDVKM. This CDR3 has 17 amino acids. CDR3 bases: TGTGCCAGCACTCCCGTAGGGGTTCTAAGCGCGAACACTGAAGCTTTCTTT. Translation gives CASTPVGVLSANTEAFF.